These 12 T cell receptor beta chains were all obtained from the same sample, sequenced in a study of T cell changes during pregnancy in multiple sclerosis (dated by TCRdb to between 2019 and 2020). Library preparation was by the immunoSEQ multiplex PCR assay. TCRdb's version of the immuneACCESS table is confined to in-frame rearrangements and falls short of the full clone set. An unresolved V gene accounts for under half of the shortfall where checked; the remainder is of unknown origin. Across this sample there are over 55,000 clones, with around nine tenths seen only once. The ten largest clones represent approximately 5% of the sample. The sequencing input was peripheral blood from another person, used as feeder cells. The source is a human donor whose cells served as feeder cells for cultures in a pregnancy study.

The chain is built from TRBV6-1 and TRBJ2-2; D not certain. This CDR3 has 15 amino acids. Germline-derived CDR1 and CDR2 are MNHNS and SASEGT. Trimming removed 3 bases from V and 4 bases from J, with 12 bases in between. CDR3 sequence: CASSEARLGTGELFF. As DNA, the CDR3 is TGTGCCAGCAGTGAGGCCAGGTTGGGCACCGGGGAGCTGTTTTTT.

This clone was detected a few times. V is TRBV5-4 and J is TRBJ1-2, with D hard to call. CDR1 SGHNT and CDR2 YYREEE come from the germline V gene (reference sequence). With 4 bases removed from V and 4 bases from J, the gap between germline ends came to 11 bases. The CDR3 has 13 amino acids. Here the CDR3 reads CASSVDGPYGYTF. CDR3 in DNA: TGTGCCAGCAGCGTGGACGGGCCCTATGGCTACACCTTC.

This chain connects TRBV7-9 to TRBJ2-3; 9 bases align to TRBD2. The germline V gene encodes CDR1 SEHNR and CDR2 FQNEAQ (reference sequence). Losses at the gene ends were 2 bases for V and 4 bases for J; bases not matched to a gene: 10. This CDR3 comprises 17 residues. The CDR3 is CASSLSSSASGADTQYF. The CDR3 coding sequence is TGTGCCAGCAGCTTAAGTTCATCGGCTAGCGGGGCAGATACGCAGTATTTT.

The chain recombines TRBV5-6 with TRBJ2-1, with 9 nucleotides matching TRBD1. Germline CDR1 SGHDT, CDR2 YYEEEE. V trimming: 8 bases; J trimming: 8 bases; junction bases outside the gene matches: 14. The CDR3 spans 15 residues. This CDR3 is CASNTPGQGGDEQFF. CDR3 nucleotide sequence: TGTGCCAGTAATACTCCGGGACAGGGCGGCGATGAGCAGTTCTTC.

The DNA for the CDR3 is TGCGCCAGCTCCCTTAGCGGGAGGGCAGGCAATGAGCAGTTCTTC. This encodes CASSLSGRAGNEQFF. The chain combines TRBV10-1 with TRBJ2-1; 11 bases line up with TRBD2. The germline V gene encodes CDR1 WNHNN and CDR2 SYGVQD (reference sequence). The CDR3 has 15 amino acids. The junction had 9 bases not matched to a gene; V was cut back by 8 bases and J by 6 bases.

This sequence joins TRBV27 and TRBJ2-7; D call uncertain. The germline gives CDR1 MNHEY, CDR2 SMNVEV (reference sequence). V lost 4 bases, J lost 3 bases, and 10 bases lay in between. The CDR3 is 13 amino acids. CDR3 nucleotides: TGTGCCAGCAGTTCCCCCTTAAGCTACGAGCAGTACTTC. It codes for CASSSPLSYEQYF.

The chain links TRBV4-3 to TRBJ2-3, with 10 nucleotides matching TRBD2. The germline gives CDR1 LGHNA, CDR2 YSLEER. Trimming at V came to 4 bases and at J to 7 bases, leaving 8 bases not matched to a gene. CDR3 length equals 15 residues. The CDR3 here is CASSPRTSGSHTQYF. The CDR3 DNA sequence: TGCGCCAGCAGCCCTAGGACTAGCGGATCTCATACGCAGTATTTT.

CDR3 region: CASSILTSSYNEQFF. CDR3 nucleotides: TGTGCCAGTAGTATATTAACGAGCTCCTACAATGAGCAGTTCTTC. The chain joins TRBV19 to TRBJ2-1; D gene unclear. The CDR3 contains 15 residues. Germline V gene data show CDR1 as LNHDA and CDR2 as SQIVND (reference sequence). Trimming stripped 2 bases from V and 0 bases from J, with 8 bases between.

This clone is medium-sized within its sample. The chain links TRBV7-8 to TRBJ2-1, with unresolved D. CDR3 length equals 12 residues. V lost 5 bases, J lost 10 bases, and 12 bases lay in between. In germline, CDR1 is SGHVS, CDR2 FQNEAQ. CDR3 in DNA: TGTGCCAGCAGCCCAGTAGCTGGAGAGCAGTTCTTC. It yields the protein CASSPVAGEQFF.

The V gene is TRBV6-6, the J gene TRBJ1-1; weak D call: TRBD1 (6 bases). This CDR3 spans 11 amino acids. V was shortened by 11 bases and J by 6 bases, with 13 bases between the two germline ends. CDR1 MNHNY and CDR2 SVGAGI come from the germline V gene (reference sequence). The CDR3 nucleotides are TGTGCCGGCCGCGGGGGCTCTGAAGCTTTCTTT. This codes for CAGRGGSEAFF.

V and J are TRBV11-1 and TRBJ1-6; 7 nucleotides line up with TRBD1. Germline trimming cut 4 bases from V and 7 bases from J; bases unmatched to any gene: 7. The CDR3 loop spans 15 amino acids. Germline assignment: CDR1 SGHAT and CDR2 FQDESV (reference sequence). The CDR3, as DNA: TGTGCCAGCAGCTCGAGACAGGGAGGGAATTCACCCCTCCACTTT. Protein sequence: CASSSRQGGNSPLHF. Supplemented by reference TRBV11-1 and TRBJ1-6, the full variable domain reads EAEVAQSPRYKITEKSQAVAFWCDPISGHATLYWYRQILGQGPELLVQFQDESVVDDSQLPKDRFSAERLKGVDSTLKIQPAELGDSAMYLCASSSRQGGNSPLHFGNGTRLTVT.

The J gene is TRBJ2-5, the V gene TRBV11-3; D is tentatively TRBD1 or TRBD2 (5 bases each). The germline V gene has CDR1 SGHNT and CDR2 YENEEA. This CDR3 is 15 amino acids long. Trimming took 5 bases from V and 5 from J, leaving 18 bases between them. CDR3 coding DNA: TGTGCCAGCAGCCCAGGCGGAGGCGAGGGGGAGACCCAGTACTTC. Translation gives CASSPGGGEGETQYF. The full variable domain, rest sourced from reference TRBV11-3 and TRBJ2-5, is EAGVVQSPRYKIIEKKQPVAFWCNPISGHNTLYWYLQNLGQGPELLIRYENEEAVDDSQLPKDRFSAERLKGVDSTLKIQPAELGDSAVYLCASSPGGGEGETQYFGPGTRLLVL.